This TCR beta chain emerged from a study of blood T cell repertoires in COVID-19. Study summary: The United States, Italy and Spain supplied acute and convalescent COVID-19 samples.

Profiled with immunoSEQ multiplex PCR; TCRdb holds only in-frame clones, not every one. The sample contains approximately 110,000 clones, under 80% of which appear only once. With 4 bases removed from V and 4 bases from J, the gap between germline ends came to 17 bases. This CDR3 has 15 amino acids. Germline-derived CDR1 and CDR2 are SGHNT and YYREEE (reference sequence). The TCR comes from a woman in her 70s with acute or convalescent COVID-19. The sequenced sample was peripheral blood. V is TRBV5-4 and J is TRBJ2-5, with a tentative D call TRBD2 (6 bases). The CDR3 DNA reads TGTGCCAGCAGCCCCACCCCGGACTACCCAGAGACCCAGTACTTC. It encodes CASSPTPDYPETQYF. Full variable domain (outside the CDR3, taken from reference TRBV5-4 and TRBJ2-5): ETGVTQSPTHLIKTRGQQVTLRCSSQSGHNTVSWYQQALGQGPQFIFQYYREEENGRGNFPPRFSGLQFPNYSSELNVNALELDDSALYLCASSPTPDYPETQYFGPGTRLLVL.